What follows are 3 T cell receptor beta chains derived from one specimen sequenced in a study of T-cell memory formation after mild COVID-19. TCRdb passed the 5' RACE reads through MiXCR, listing each CDR3 protein once. There are around 250,000 distinct CDR3 sequences in the sample; 7.5% to 10% occur only once, and more than 20% lies in the top ten. Sequenced material: PBMCs or a T cell subset sorted from them (not recorded which). Receptors were obtained from a man aged 18 to 29 who had mild COVID-19 (a few samples of this study predate the infection). Cell type and time point are not known.

V gene TRBV27 combines with J gene TRBJ2-7; 9 nucleotides agree with TRBD1. This CDR3 has 15 residues. Trimming cost V 4 bases and J 0 bases; bases outside gene matches: 4. Germline values: CDR1 MNHEY, CDR2 SMNVEV (reference sequence). DNA for the CDR3: TGTGCCAGCAGTTACGGGACAGGGAACTCCTACGAGCAGTACTTC. Translating gives CASSYGTGNSYEQYF.

This clonotype was seen a few times. The chain carries TRBV12-3 or TRBV12-4 and TRBJ1-2; D is uncertain. The V end lost 4 bases, the J end lost 6 bases, and 18 bases lay between the germline ends. The CDR3 contains 15 residues. Here the CDR3 reads CASSSSRTVEDGYTF. The DNA for the CDR3 is TGTGCCAGCAGTTCCTCGAGGACGGTTGAAGATGGCTACACCTTC.

This clonotype occurred many times. This chain links TRBV3-1 with TRBJ2-5; no definite D call. The CDR3 is 15 residues long. In germline, CDR1 is LGHDT, CDR2 YNNKEL (reference sequence). Trimming pared 3 bases from V and 0 bases from J, leaving 11 bases between. The CDR3 is CASSQGKMYQETQYF. DNA of the CDR3: TGTGCCAGCAGCCAGGGAAAGATGTACCAAGAGACCCAGTACTTC.